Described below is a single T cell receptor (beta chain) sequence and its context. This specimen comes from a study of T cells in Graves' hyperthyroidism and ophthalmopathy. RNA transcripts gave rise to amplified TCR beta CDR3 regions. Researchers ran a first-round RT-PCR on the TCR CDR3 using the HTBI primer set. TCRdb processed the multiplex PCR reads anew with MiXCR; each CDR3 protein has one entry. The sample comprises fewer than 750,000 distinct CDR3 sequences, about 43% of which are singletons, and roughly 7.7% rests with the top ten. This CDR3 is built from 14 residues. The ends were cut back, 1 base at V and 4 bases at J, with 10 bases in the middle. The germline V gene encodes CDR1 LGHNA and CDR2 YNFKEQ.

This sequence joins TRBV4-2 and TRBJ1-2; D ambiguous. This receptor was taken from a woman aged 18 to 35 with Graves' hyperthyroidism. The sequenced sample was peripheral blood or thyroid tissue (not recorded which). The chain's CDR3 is CASSQVLDSYGYTF. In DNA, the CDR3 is TGTGCCAGCAGCCAAGTTTTGGATTCCTATGGCTACACCTTC.